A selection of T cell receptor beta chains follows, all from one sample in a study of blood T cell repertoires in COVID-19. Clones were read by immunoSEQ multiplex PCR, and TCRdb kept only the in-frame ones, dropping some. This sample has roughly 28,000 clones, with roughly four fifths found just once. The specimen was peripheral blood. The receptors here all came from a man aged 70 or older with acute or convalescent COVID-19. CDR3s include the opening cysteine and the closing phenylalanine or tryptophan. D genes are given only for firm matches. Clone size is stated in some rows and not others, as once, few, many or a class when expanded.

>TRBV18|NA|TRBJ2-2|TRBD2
TGTGCCAGCTCAGACTCCGGGGGGATGAACACCGGGGAGCTGTTTTTT
CASSDSGGMNTGELFF
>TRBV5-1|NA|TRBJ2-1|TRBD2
TGCGCCAGCAGCTTGGAAGCGGGGCCCTTAAGCTCCTACAATGAGCAGTTCTTC
CASSLEAGPLSSYNEQFF
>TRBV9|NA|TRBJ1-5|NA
TGTGCCAGCAGCGTAGATGAGGGTAATCAGCCCCAGCATTTT
CASSVDEGNQPQHF
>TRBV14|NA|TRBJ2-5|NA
TGTGCCAGCAGCCCCTTCCAGGGGACCCGGCAAGAGACCCAGTACTTC
CASSPFQGTRQETQYF
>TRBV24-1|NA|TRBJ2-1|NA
TGTGCCACCAGTGCTGGGGGCCCGTCAGGCAATGAGCAGTTCTTC
CATSAGGPSGNEQFF
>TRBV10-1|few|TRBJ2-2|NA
TGCGCCAGCAGTGGAGGACAGAGTACCCCTTTGACCGGGGAGCTGTTTTTT
CASSGGQSTPLTGELFF
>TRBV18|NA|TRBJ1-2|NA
TGTGCCAGCTCACCACGGCAGGGCGGACCCTATGGCTACACCTTC
CASSPRQGGPYGYTF
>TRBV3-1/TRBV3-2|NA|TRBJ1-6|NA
TGTGCCAGCAGCCAAGGGGGCGGGACCTATAATTCACCCCTCCACTTT
CASSQGGGTYNSPLHF
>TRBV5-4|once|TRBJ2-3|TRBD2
TGTGCCAGCAGCTTGGGCCCGGGACTAGCGGAGCTGGATACGCAGTATTTT
CASSLGPGLAELDTQYF
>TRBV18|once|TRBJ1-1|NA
TGTGCCAGCTCACCAATTACCCGGGGGGCGAACACTGAAGCTTTCTTT
CASSPITRGANTEAFF
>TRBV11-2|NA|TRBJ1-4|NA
TGTGCCAGCAGCCCTCGAGCGATCAATGAAAAACTGTTTTTT
CASSPRAINEKLFF
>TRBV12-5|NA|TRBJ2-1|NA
TGTGCTAGTGGTTTCGATAGGCAGGCCTACAATGAGCAGTTCTTC
CASGFDRQAYNEQFF
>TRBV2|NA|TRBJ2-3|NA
TGTGCCAGCAGTGGGAATAGCGGAGACACAGATACGCAGTATTTT
CASSGNSGDTDTQYF
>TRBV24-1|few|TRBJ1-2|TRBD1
TGTGCCACCAGTGATTCTTTCGGACTGGGACAGGAGAGCTACACCTTC
CATSDSFGLGQESYTF
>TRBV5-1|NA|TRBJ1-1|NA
TGCGCCAGCAGCGAGACGCAGGGTTGGAACACTGAAGCTTTCTTT
CASSETQGWNTEAFF
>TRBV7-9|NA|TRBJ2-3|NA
TGTGCCAGCAGCCTCAAGGGGGTAACGCAGTATTTT
CASSLKGVTQYF
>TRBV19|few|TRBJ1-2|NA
TGTGCCAGTGTCGCGCAGGCGACTAACTATGGCTACACCTTC
CASVAQATNYGYTF
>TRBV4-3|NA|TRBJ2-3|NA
TGCGCCAGCAGCCAAGATCGGACAGCCACAGATACGCAGTATTTT
CASSQDRTATDTQYF
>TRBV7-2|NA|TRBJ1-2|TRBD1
TGTGCCAGCAGCTCCGGGACAGGGAACCATGGCTACACCTTC
CASSSGTGNHGYTF
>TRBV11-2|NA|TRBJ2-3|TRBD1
TGTGCCAGCAGACTTCCGGGACAGGGGACAGATACGCAGTATTTT
CASRLPGQGTDTQYF
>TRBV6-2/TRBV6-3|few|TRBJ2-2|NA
TGTGCCAGCAGTAAACCAGGGGTCTACACCGGGGAGCTGTTTTTT
CASSKPGVYTGELFF
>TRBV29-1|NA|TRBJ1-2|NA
TGCAGCGTTGAAGGGACAGTATATGGCTACACCTTC
CSVEGTVYGYTF
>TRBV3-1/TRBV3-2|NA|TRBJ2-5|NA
TGTGCCAGCAGCCACCAACAGGGTCCCAAGACCCAGTACTTC
CASSHQQGPKTQYF
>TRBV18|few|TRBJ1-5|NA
TGTGCCAGCTCACCCTACGGGGGCAATCAGCCCCAGCATTTT
CASSPYGGNQPQHF
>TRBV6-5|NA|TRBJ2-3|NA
TGTGCCAGCAGTTCCCCTTTGGATACGCAGTATTTT
CASSSPLDTQYF
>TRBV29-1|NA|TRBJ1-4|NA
TGCAGCGTTCAGAGAGGTCTCGGAACTAATGAAAAACTGTTTTTT
CSVQRGLGTNEKLFF
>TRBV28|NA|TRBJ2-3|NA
TGTGCCAGCAGTTTTATATCAGGCACAGATACGCAGTATTTT
CASSFISGTDTQYF
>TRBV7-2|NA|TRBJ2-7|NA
TGTGCCAGCAGCTTAGCGGGGGCCCAGTTCCTCTACGAGCAGTACTTC
CASSLAGAQFLYEQYF
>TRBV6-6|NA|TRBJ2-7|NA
TGTGCCAGCAGTTCCTTGACAGAATCCCCCTACGAGCAGTACTTC
CASSSLTESPYEQYF
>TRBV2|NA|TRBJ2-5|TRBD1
TGTGCCAGCAGCGGTAACAGGGGGCAGACCCAGTACTTC
CASSGNRGQTQYF
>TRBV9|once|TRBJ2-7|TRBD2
TGTGCCAGCAGCGTAGGGAGTAGCGGGTTCTCCTACGAGCAGTACTTC
CASSVGSSGFSYEQYF
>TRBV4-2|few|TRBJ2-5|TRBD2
TGTGCCAGCAGCCGGGGGGTAGCGGGAGGGCCCTCGGAGACCCAGTACTTC
CASSRGVAGGPSETQYF
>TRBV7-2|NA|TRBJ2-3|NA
TGTGCCAGCAGCCCTACTGCGGCAGATACGCAGTATTTT
CASSPTAADTQYF
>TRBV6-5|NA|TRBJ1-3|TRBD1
TGTGCCAGCAGTCGGGACAGGGGTACCAACACCATATATTTT
CASSRDRGTNTIYF
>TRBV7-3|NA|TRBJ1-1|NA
TGTGCCAGCAGCTTATCGGGGGGCACTGAAGCTTTCTTT
CASSLSGGTEAFF
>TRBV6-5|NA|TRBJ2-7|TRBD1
TGTGCCAGCAGTTACTCAGAACAGGGGGATGTGCAGTACTTC
CASSYSEQGDVQYF
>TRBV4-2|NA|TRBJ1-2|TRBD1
TGTGCCAGCAGCCAAATGACAGGGGGCTTTGGAGGCTACACCTTC
CASSQMTGGFGGYTF
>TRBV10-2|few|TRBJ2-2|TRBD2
TGCGCCAGCAGTGAAGGCGGGGGGGCCACCGGGGAGCTGTTTTTT
CASSEGGGATGELFF
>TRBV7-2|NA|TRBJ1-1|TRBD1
TGTGCCAGCAGCTCATTAGGGGGGACAGGGGCCACTGAAGCTTTCTTT
CASSSLGGTGATEAFF
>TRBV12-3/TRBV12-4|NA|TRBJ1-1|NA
TGTGCCAGCAGTTTCGAGACAGCTACTGAAGCTTTCTTT
CASSFETATEAFF
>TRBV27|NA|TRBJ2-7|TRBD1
TGTGCCAGCAGCCCGCGGGACAGGGGGAGCCACGAGCAGTACTTC
CASSPRDRGSHEQYF
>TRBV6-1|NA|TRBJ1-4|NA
TGTGCCAGCAGTTCGGGGAGAGCAACTAATGAAAAACTGTTTTTT
CASSSGRATNEKLFF
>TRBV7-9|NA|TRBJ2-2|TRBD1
TGTGCCAGCAGCCCGGACAGGAGGAGCACCGGGGAGCTGTTTTTT
CASSPDRRSTGELFF
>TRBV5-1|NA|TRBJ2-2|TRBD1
TGCGCCAGCAGCGGTGGGGGACAGATGACCGGGGAGCTGTTTTTT
CASSGGGQMTGELFF
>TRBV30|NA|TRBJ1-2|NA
TGTGCCTGGAGCCCCCTGGGGGGGGCTTATGGCTACACCTTC
CAWSPLGGAYGYTF
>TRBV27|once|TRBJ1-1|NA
TGTGCCAGCAGTAGCAGGAGGGATACTGAAGCTTTCTTT
CASSSRRDTEAFF
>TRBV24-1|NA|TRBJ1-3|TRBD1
TGTGCCGCCTGGACAGGGTACGGAAACACCATATATTTT
CAAWTGYGNTIYF